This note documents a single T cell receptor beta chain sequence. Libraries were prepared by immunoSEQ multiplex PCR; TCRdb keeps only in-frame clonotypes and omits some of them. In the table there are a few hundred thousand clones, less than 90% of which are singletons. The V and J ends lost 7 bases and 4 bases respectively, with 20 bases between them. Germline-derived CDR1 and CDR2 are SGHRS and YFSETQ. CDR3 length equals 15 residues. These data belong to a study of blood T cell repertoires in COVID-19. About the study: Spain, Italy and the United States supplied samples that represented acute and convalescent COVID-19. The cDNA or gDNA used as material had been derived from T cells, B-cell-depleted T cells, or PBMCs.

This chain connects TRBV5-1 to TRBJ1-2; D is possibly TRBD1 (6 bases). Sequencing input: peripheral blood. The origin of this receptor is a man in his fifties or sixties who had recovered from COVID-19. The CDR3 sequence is CASRKTQGSGYGYTF. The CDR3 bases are TGCGCCAGCCGTAAGACACAGGGTTCGGGCTATGGCTACACCTTC.